The 25 T cell receptor beta chains listed next were all sequenced from one sample in a study of response to subunit inactivated influenza vaccine. MiXCR, applied by TCRdb to the RT-PCR reads, yields one record per CDR3 protein. This table holds about 540,000 distinct CDR3 sequences, around 25% found once. A further study also used this sample, focusing on T cells expressing NK-cell markers. Per that paper: Synthesis of TCR beta cDNA relied on 5'RACE template switching carrying UMIs.

The sequencing used CD4+ T cells sorted from PBMCs, collected 11 to 12 days after vaccination. All receptors come from a man aged 45-65 years who received an inactivated influenza vaccine.

This chain joins TRBV5-1 and TRBJ2-5; TRBD2 is a possible D gene (6 bases). The germline V gene encodes CDR1 SGHRS and CDR2 YFSETQ. V was shortened by 1 base and J by 4 bases, with 11 bases between the two germline ends. This CDR3 spans 14 amino acids. The CDR3 DNA reads TGCGCCAGCAGCTTGTTTAGCGGAATAGAGACCCAGTACTTC. This encodes CASSLFSGIETQYF.

The rearrangement joins TRBV7-2 to TRBJ2-2; unclear D gene. The CDR3 runs 16 residues. Trimming cost V 5 bases and J 4 bases, with 17 bases left between them. CDR1 is SGHTA, CDR2 FQGNSA, per germline. The CDR3 DNA sequence: TGTGCCAGCAGCGTAAACGCAGCGCCGGGCACCGGGGAGCTGTTTTTT. Translating gives CASSVNAAPGTGELFF.

This chain's CDR3 is CASSSTSGRGGETQYF. The DNA of the CDR3 is TGTGCCAGCAGCTCGACTAGCGGGAGAGGAGGAGAGACCCAGTACTTC. The rearrangement uses TRBV7-3 and TRBJ2-5; TRBD2 matches at 12 bases. Germline V gene lookup returns CDR1 SGHTA and CDR2 FQGTGA. After removal of 4 bases from V and 4 bases from J, the junction contained 7 bases not matched to a gene. The CDR3 consists of 16 residues.

The chain recombines TRBV15 with TRBJ2-5; D is tentatively TRBD1 or TRBD2 (5 bases each). The V end lost 0 bases, the J end lost 4 bases, and 12 bases lay between the germline ends. This CDR3 comprises 15 residues. Germline CDR1 is LNHNV and CDR2 is YYDKDF (reference sequence). CDR3 region: CATSRDLGVTETQYF. CDR3 DNA: TGTGCCACCAGCAGAGATCTGGGGGTAACAGAGACCCAGTACTTC.

Ten or more counts support this clonotype. The V call is TRBV12-3 or TRBV12-4, the J call TRBJ1-5; D unresolved. There are 12 residues in the CDR3. V lost 3 bases to trimming and J lost 6 bases, with 6 bases between them. The CDR3 protein is CASSFGVQPQHF. DNA for the CDR3: TGTGCCAGCAGTTTCGGGGTTCAGCCCCAGCATTTT.

V gene TRBV18 combines with J gene TRBJ1-1; TRBD1 might be the D (5 bases). With 3 bases removed from V and 0 bases from J, the gap between germline ends came to 11 bases. Per the germline V gene, CDR1 is KGHSH and CDR2 is LQKENI. The CDR3 is 15 amino acids. The DNA of the CDR3 is TGTGCCAGCTCACCTACAGGCACGTTGAACACTGAAGCTTTCTTT. It specifies CASSPTGTLNTEAFF.

This clonotype was detected a few times. The rearrangement joins TRBV7-3 to TRBJ2-3, with D perhaps TRBD1 or TRBD2 (5 bases each). Germline V gene data show CDR1 as SGHTA and CDR2 as FQGTGA. The CDR3 covers 14 residues. Between the trimmed V and J ends, which lost 5 bases and 0 bases, there was a span of 9 bases. The CDR3 protein is CASSGGHSTDTQYF. CDR3 coding DNA: TGTGCCAGCAGCGGAGGACATAGCACAGATACGCAGTATTTT.

This chain uses TRBV5-1 with TRBJ1-2; 9 positions agree with TRBD1. The CDR3 is 14 residues long. Germline loops: CDR1 SGHRS, CDR2 YFSETQ. V was pared by 7 bases and J by 7 bases, with 11 bases of the junction left unmatched. The CDR3, as DNA: TGCGCCAGCTCCCCCGGGACAGGGAATCCTGGCTACACCTTC. This codes for CASSPGTGNPGYTF.

The chain couples TRBV20-1 to TRBJ2-7, with 7 bases aligning to TRBD1. This CDR3 has 15 amino acids. J gave up 3 bases and V 1 base, and 9 bases lay outside the gene matches. CDR1 is DFQATT, CDR2 SNEGSKA, per germline (reference sequence). The CDR3 nucleotides read TGCAGTGCTAGAGGGGCCCCGGGACAGCTCTACGAGCAGTACTTC. As protein: CSARGAPGQLYEQYF.

The chain uses TRBV18 and TRBJ2-7; TRBD1 might be the D (6 bases). Germline V lookup: CDR1 KGHSH, CDR2 LQKENI. This CDR3 spans 13 amino acids. Trimming cost V 3 bases and J 6 bases, with 12 bases left between them. CDR3 amino acids: CASSPGTSREQYF. As DNA, the CDR3 is TGTGCCAGCTCACCCGGGACATCGCGCGAGCAGTACTTC. The full variable domain, with the rest looked up from reference TRBV18 and TRBJ2-7, is NAGVMQNPRHLVRRRGQEARLRCSPMKGHSHVYWYRQLPEEGLKFMVYLQKENIIDESGMPKERFSAEFPKEGPSILRIQQVVRGDSAAYFCASSPGTSREQYFGPGTRLTVT.

The rearrangement links TRBV4-2 to TRBJ2-3, with 8 bases fitting TRBD1. V dropped 2 bases and J dropped 4; count of bases not matched to a gene: 11. CDR3 length: 17 residues. Germline values: CDR1 LGHNA, CDR2 YNFKEQ. CDR3 amino acids: CASSQRVLIQGADTQYF. The CDR3 region has the DNA TGTGCCAGCAGCCAACGCGTATTAATACAGGGGGCAGATACGCAGTATTTT.

The chain couples TRBV20-1 to TRBJ2-1; 14 nucleotides line up with TRBD2. The germline V gene encodes CDR1 DFQATT and CDR2 SNEGSKA (reference sequence). The V and J ends lost 3 bases and 5 bases, in that order; junction bases with no gene match: 6. This CDR3 has 16 residues. In nucleotides, the CDR3 is TGCAGTGCTAGTGATCCGGGACTAGCGGGGGACAATGAGCAGTTCTTC. It encodes CSASDPGLAGDNEQFF.

This chain uses TRBV20-1 with TRBJ2-5, with 8 bases aligning to TRBD2. The ends lost 2 bases at V and 4 bases at J; junction bases unmatched: 9. The CDR3 length is 15 residues. CDR1 is DFQATT and CDR2 is SNEGSKA in the germline V gene (reference sequence). The CDR3 sequence is CSARMVAGRGETQYF. CDR3 in DNA: TGCAGTGCTAGAATGGTAGCGGGAAGGGGAGAGACCCAGTACTTC.

V usage is TRBV20-1 and J usage is TRBJ2-3; 7 nucleotides match TRBD2. This CDR3 comprises 13 residues. V gave up 5 bases and J gave up 2 bases; unmatched junction bases: 4. Germline V gene sequence: CDR1 DFQATT, CDR2 SNEGSKA (reference sequence). The CDR3 sequence is CSAGRGTTDTQYF. The CDR3 DNA sequence: TGCAGTGCTGGGCGGGGGACCACAGATACGCAGTATTTT.

The chain is built from TRBV20-1 and TRBJ1-5; D is ambiguous. CDR1 and CDR2 from the germline V gene are DFQATT and SNEGSKA (reference sequence). CDR3 length: 12 amino acids. Trimming took 1 base from V and 4 from J, leaving 5 bases between them. CDR3 protein: CSARAQNQPQHF. For the CDR3, the DNA is TGCAGTGCTAGAGCCCAAAATCAGCCCCAGCATTTT.

J is TRBJ2-5 and V is TRBV7-3; the D call may be TRBD1 or TRBD2 (5 bases each). Germline assignment: CDR1 SGHTA and CDR2 FQGTGA. V gave up 3 bases and J gave up 1 base, with 12 bases separating them. This CDR3 is 15 amino acids long. This CDR3 is CASSLGAGTQETQYF. In DNA, the CDR3 is TGTGCCAGCAGCTTGGGAGCCGGGACCCAAGAGACCCAGTACTTC.

V usage is TRBV7-9 and J usage is TRBJ2-2, with D possibly being TRBD2 (5 bases). Germline CDR1 reads SEHNR; CDR2 reads FQNEAQ (reference sequence). Trimming stripped 4 bases from V and 7 bases from J, with 13 bases between. The CDR3 is 14 residues long. The CDR3 reads CASSSGIPGGELFF. CDR3 bases: TGTGCCAGCAGCTCCGGGATCCCCGGCGGGGAGCTGTTTTTT.

A remark on this clonotype: Mismatch with germline at one junction end may stem from a read error. The rearrangement uses TRBV5-1 and TRBJ2-3, with TRBD1 as a possible D gene (5 bases). Germline V gene lookup returns CDR1 SGHRS and CDR2 YFSETQ. The CDR3 is 14 residues long. The CDR3 loop reads CASGDSRLTDTHYF. The CDR3 coding sequence is TGCGCCAGCGGCGACAGCCGGCTCACAGATACGCATTATTTT.

The CDR3 loop reads CASSYSGSDTEAFF. DNA of the CDR3: TGTGCCAGCAGTTATAGTGGGTCCGACACTGAAGCTTTCTTT. V is TRBV6-5 and J is TRBJ1-1; D remains unclear. Between the trimmed V and J ends, which lost 3 bases and 3 bases, there was a span of 11 bases. The CDR3 length is 14 residues. Germline assignment: CDR1 MNHEY and CDR2 SVGAGI.

The sample holds a few counts of this clonotype. V is TRBV9 and J is TRBJ2-2; 7 bases are a match to TRBD2. CDR3 length: 16 amino acids. With 4 bases clipped from V and 0 bases from J, the junction kept 6 bases outside the gene matches. Germline lookup yields CDR1 SGDLS and CDR2 YYNGEE. The CDR3 reads CASSTPSGPNTGELFF. As DNA, the CDR3 is TGTGCCAGCAGCACACCTAGCGGCCCGAACACCGGGGAGCTGTTTTTT.

A few counts support this clonotype. The rearrangement links TRBV28 to TRBJ2-7, with D possibly being TRBD1 or TRBD2 (5 bases each). The CDR3 is made up of 14 amino acids. V was shortened by 5 bases and J by 4 bases, with 15 bases between the two germline ends. Germline CDR1 is MDHEN and CDR2 is SYDVKM. CDR3 sequence reads: CASSPWQGRYEQYF. The CDR3 region has the DNA TGTGCCAGCAGTCCCTGGCAGGGACGGTACGAGCAGTACTTC.

This clonotype showed up just a few times. Written as DNA, the CDR3 is TGTGCCATCAGTGAGCTCCGGACAGACTATGGCTACACCTTC. It is translated as CAISELRTDYGYTF. The V gene is TRBV10-3, the J gene TRBJ1-2; D may be TRBD1 (6 bases). The CDR3 contains 14 residues. The germline V and J ends were trimmed by 2 bases and 3 bases, with 10 bases remaining between them. Germline CDR1 and CDR2: ENHRY and SYGVKD.

This clonotype appeared a few times. V is TRBV12-3 or TRBV12-4 and J is TRBJ2-3; no reliable D call. V was clipped by 2 bases and J by 4 bases, with 10 bases between them. There are 14 residues in the CDR3. The CDR3 sequence: CASSLMTSSDTQYF. The CDR3 nucleotides are TGTGCCAGCAGTTTAATGACATCCTCAGATACGCAGTATTTT.

This clonotype was seen a few times. This chain uses TRBV10-2 with TRBJ1-5; D call uncertain. The V gene lost 0 bases and the J gene lost 7 bases, with 10 bases spanning the gap. Germline CDR1 WSHSY, CDR2 SAAADI. This CDR3 contains 14 residues. Written as DNA, the CDR3 is TGCGCCAGCAGTGAGTCGGGAGGGCTCCAGCCCCAGCATTTT. It encodes CASSESGGLQPQHF.

V is TRBV4-2 and J is TRBJ2-7; D is possibly TRBD2 (6 bases). Trimming removed 0 bases from V and 4 bases from J, with 16 bases in between. Germline CDR1 and CDR2: LGHNA and YNFKEQ. The CDR3 spans 16 residues. The CDR3 coding sequence is TGTGCCAGCAGCCAAGATCGTCCCGGGAGTGGTTACGAGCAGTACTTC. This gives the protein CASSQDRPGSGYEQYF.